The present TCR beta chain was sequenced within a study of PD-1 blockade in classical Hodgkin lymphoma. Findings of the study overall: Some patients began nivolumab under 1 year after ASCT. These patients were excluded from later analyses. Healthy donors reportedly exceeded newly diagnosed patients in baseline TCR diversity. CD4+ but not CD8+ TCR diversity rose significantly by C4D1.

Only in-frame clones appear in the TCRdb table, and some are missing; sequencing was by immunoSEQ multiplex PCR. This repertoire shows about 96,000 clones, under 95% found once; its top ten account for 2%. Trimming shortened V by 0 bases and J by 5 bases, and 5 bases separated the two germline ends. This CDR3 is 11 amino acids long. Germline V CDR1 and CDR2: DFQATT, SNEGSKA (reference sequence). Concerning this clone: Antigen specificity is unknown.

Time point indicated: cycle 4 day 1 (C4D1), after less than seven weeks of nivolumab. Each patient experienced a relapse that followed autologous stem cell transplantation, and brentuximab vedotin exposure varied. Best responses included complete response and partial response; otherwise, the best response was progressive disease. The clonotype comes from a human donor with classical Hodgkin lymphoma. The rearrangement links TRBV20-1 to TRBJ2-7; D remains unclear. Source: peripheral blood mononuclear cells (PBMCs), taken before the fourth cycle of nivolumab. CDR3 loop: CSARDKNEQYF. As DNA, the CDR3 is TGCAGTGCTAGAGATAAGAACGAGCAGTACTTC.